This T cell receptor beta chain derives from a study of T-cell reconstitution after alpha-beta-depleted transplantation in children. General study findings and limits: Some patients showed high day-60 TCRbeta diversity, which derived from surviving recipient T cells and thymic progenitors. Newly made T cells mostly supplied T-cell counts and diversity one year after transplant. Two months or so post-transplant, alpha-beta T cells reportedly derived from several hundred expanded graft clones.

Preparation of the TCRbeta library was carried out with unique molecular identifiers. TCRdb re-derived calls from the PCR reads in MiXCR, one entry per CDR3 protein. This table has around 300,000 distinct CDR3 sequences, 10% appearing once. This clonotype was found many times. The antigen remains unidentified. V lost 3 bases to trimming and J lost 1 base; unmatched junction nucleotides: 14. This CDR3 is 18 amino acids long. Germline V gene sequence: CDR1 SGDLS, CDR2 YYNGEE. The sequence derives from a boy under three years old with acute myeloid leukemia, due to receive a stem cell transplant. V is TRBV9 and J is TRBJ2-5; 8 nucleotides match TRBD2. Specimen: PBMCs, collected before TCRalphabeta/CD19-depleted stem cell transplant. CDR3 DNA sequence: TGTGCCAGCAGCGCCGGATACCTGGGGGCGGGAGGCCAAGAGACCCAGTACTTC. This translates into CASSAGYLGAGGQETQYF. Complete variable domain (other parts from reference TRBV9 and TRBJ2-5): DSGVTQTPKHLITATGQRVTLRCSPRSGDLSVYWYQQSLDQGLQFLIQYYNGEERAKGNILERFSAQQFPDLHSELNLSSLELGDSALYFCASSAGYLGAGGQETQYFGPGTRLLVL.